These 9 T cell receptor beta chains were all obtained from the same sample, sequenced in a study of post-analysis software for immune sequencing data. cDNA libraries of TCR beta carried unique molecular identifiers. Each CDR3 protein is one row after TCRdb ran MiXCR on the PCR reads. The sample carries about 770,000 distinct CDR3 sequences, 40% to 55% recorded once. General study results and limits: In patients, five or six TRBV segments were more frequent than in controls, with TRBV5-6, TRBV5-1 and TRBV20-1 among them.

Their recognized antigens are unknown. The sample consisted of blood. The receptors come from a girl aged 5 to 17 with multiple sclerosis.

The V call is TRBV7-9, the J call TRBJ2-1; 7 positions agree with TRBD1. Unmatched junction bases numbered 9, after V lost 7 bases and J lost 6 bases. Germline CDR1 and CDR2: SEHNR and FQNEAQ (reference sequence). This CDR3 region has 14 residues. CDR3 in DNA: TGTGCCAGCACCCTAATGACAGGGCCCAATGAGCAGTTCTTC. Amino acids: CASTLMTGPNEQFF.

This clonotype was counted a few times. V is TRBV10-3 and J is TRBJ2-7, with D tentatively TRBD1 (6 bases). Germline V gene data show CDR1 as ENHRY and CDR2 as SYGVKD. V was clipped by 4 bases and J by 2 bases, with 15 bases between them. The CDR3 is made up of 15 amino acids. The CDR3: CAISGERQDPYEQYF. Here the CDR3 DNA reads TGTGCCATCAGTGGAGAAAGACAGGATCCCTACGAGCAGTACTTC.

The chain links TRBV27 to TRBJ1-2; D not resolved. Germline lookup yields CDR1 MNHEY and CDR2 SMNVEV (reference sequence). Trimming shortened V by 3 bases and J by 8 bases, and 16 bases separated the two germline ends. The CDR3 extends over 14 amino acids. The CDR3 sequence is CASSFRAGCGGYTF. CDR3 bases: TGTGCCAGCAGTTTTCGGGCGGGGTGCGGGGGCTACACCTTC.

The V and J genes are TRBV5-1 and TRBJ2-4; 10 bases fit TRBD2. This CDR3 has 15 residues. V shed 1 base, J shed 8 bases, and the junction held 6 bases outside the gene matches. Germline CDR1 SGHRS, CDR2 YFSETQ. CDR3 DNA sequence: TGCGCCAGCAGCTTGAGGCCTAGCGGGAGTGACATTCAGTACTTC. It specifies CASSLRPSGSDIQYF.

V is TRBV9 and J is TRBJ2-3; no reliable D call. This CDR3 spans 15 amino acids. The ends were cut back, 2 bases at V and 9 bases at J, with 19 bases in the middle. Germline V gives CDR1 SGDLS, CDR2 YYNGEE. CDR3 nucleotide sequence: TGTGCCAGCAGCGTCTCAAACCTCGGGTCCGGGACGCAGTATTTT. Amino acid sequence: CASSVSNLGSGTQYF.

V usage is TRBV7-9 and J usage is TRBJ2-6; no definite D call. The CDR3 is 15 amino acids. Germline V gene sequence: CDR1 SEHNR, CDR2 FQNEAQ (reference sequence). Trimming left V 5 bases short and J 3 bases short, with 11 bases between. This CDR3 is CASSPGDLGANVLTF. CDR3 DNA sequence: TGTGCCAGCAGCCCGGGCGACCTTGGGGCCAACGTCCTGACTTTC.

The CDR3, as DNA: TGTGCCAGCAGCTCGGCTGTCCTTTACGAGCAGTACTTC. Translated: CASSSAVLYEQYF. The chain has TRBV11-2 and TRBJ2-7; D is unclear. This CDR3 has 13 amino acids. V was clipped by 4 bases and J by 4 bases, with 11 bases between them. Germline assignment: CDR1 SGHAT and CDR2 FQNNGV.

The chain employs TRBV29-1 and TRBJ1-1; D gene ambiguous. The V gene's germline CDR1 is SQVTM and CDR2 ANQGSEA. With 0 bases removed from V and 8 bases from J, the gap between germline ends came to 13 bases. The CDR3 is made up of 13 amino acids. For the CDR3, the DNA is TGCAGCGTTGAAGAGGGTACAGAACTAGAAGCTTTCTTT. This gives the protein CSVEEGTELEAFF.

The rearrangement links TRBV7-9 to TRBJ2-1; D may be TRBD1 (5 bases). Per germline, CDR1 SEHNR and CDR2 FQNEAQ (reference sequence). There are 14 residues in the CDR3. The ends were cut back, 4 bases at V and 5 bases at J, with 12 bases in the middle. In DNA form, the CDR3 reads TGTGCCAGCAGCTCCCCCGACAGCCACAATGAGCAGTTCTTC. It codes for CASSSPDSHNEQFF.